The clone carrying this T cell receptor beta chain was seen only once. The sample comes from a study of blood T cell repertoires in COVID-19. Study details: COVID-19 samples collected from the United States, Italy and Spain covered acute and convalescent phases. Sources were T cells, B-cell-depleted T cells, or PBMCs; the material itself was cDNA or gDNA.

In the authors' methods: Estimated nucleated cell counts came from reference gene primer amplification. Some clones are missing from TCRdb's copy, which holds only in-frame ones; the method was immunoSEQ multiplex PCR. V, J and clone size derive from that table, while D and trimming were established from the DNA sequence. The sample lists about 59,000 clones; around 80% were seen once. Germline V CDR1 and CDR2: SNHLY, FYNNEI. The CDR3 covers 14 residues. V shed 4 bases and J shed 4 bases, with 14 bases lying between them. The clonotype originates from a man older than 75 with acute or convalescent COVID-19. The material sequenced was peripheral blood. The J gene is TRBJ2-7, the V gene TRBV2; D perhaps matches TRBD2 (5 bases). The CDR3 DNA is TGTGCCAGCAGTGGAGGGATTGACGGTTACGAGCAGTACTTC. Its translation is CASSGGIDGYEQYF.